This record concerns one TCR beta chain sequence. What it binds is not known. Per the authors' pipeline: For the immunoSEQ data, sequences were junction-only without quality scores, so filtering differed. Method: immunoSEQ multiplex PCR; TCRdb's copy keeps in-frame clones and lacks some. V and J calls and clone size are copied from that table; D and trimming were computed from the DNA. The sample gives more than 900,000 clones, around three quarters of which show up once; under 0.8% is in the top ten. The entry originates in a study of shared clonotypes between healthy human individuals. Study summary: The composition of the donors was a couple of women and a few men aged 18 to 49. Overall study findings and caveats: Memory subsets generally showed lower estimated richness than naive subsets.

V was shortened by 4 bases and J by 2 bases, with 13 bases between the two germline ends. Germline-derived CDR1 and CDR2 are SGHRS and YFSETQ. This CDR3 comprises 14 residues. This clonotype was obtained from a man aged 18 to 30 in good health. Some clones in this sample may be carry-over from other donors' samples. The chain is built from TRBV5-1 and TRBJ2-7; D gene uncertain. Sequencing input: memory CD4+ T cells from PBMCs. Subset of the sample: CD45RA-negative fraction. CDR3 amino acids: CASSPGTPAYEQYF. CDR3 in DNA: TGCGCCAGCAGCCCTGGAACCCCAGCCTACGAGCAGTACTTC.